Presented here are 21 T cell receptor beta chains from one specimen sequenced in a study of shared clonotypes between healthy human individuals. Using immunoSEQ multiplex PCR, the repertoire was profiled, and TCRdb retains in-frame clones only, with some absent. Here the sample spans roughly 100,000 clones, about 72% being singletons. The source material was memory CD8+ T cells sorted from blood. As for subset: CD45RO+ cells pooled with CCR7-negative TemRA cells. The origin of the receptors is a woman aged 25 to 39 in good health.

The rearrangement joins TRBV5-6 to TRBJ2-7, with D perhaps matching TRBD1 or TRBD2 (5 bases each). The CDR3 runs 14 residues. The V end was cut by 1 base, the J end by 2 bases, with 10 bases between. CDR1 and CDR2 from the germline V gene are SGHDT and YYEEEE. The CDR3 coding sequence is TGTGCCAGCAGCTTGTTACTGGGGGCCTACGAGCAGTACTTC. This codes for CASSLLLGAYEQYF.

The chain couples TRBV7-8 to TRBJ2-5; possible D gene TRBD2, 6 bases. Deletions cut 5 bases from V and 3 bases from J, with 19 bases between. The germline V gene encodes CDR1 SGHVS and CDR2 FQNEAQ. This CDR3 has 16 residues. The CDR3 reads CASSAHWGREEETQYF. As DNA, the CDR3 is TGTGCCAGCAGCGCCCACTGGGGCAGGGAGGAAGAGACCCAGTACTTC.

This clone was seen more than once but under ten times. The V gene is TRBV28, the J gene TRBJ1-2; TRBD1 might be the D (6 bases). Germline CDR1 reads MDHEN; CDR2 reads SYDVKM. V lost 0 bases, J lost 7 bases, and 12 bases lay in between. This CDR3 contains 14 residues. The CDR3 spells CASSLCRGACGYTF. CDR3 nucleotide sequence: TGTGCCAGCAGTTTATGCCGGGGGGCGTGTGGCTACACCTTC.

This sequence joins TRBV10-3 and TRBJ2-7; 7 bases line up with TRBD2. Trimming at V came to 3 bases and at J to 2 bases, leaving 4 bases not matched to a gene. The length of the CDR3 is 14 residues. Germline CDR1 ENHRY, CDR2 SYGVKD. Here the CDR3 DNA reads TGTGCCATCAGTGATGGCGGGAGTGCCTACGAGCAGTACTTC. Encoded protein: CAISDGGSAYEQYF.

Within the sample, this clone is large (0.1 to 1%). The chain links TRBV5-4 to TRBJ2-7; TRBD2 might be the D (7 bases). This CDR3 is 15 amino acids long. The germline CDR1 and CDR2 sequences are SGHNT and YYREEE (reference sequence). V dropped 2 bases and J dropped 4 bases, with 16 bases sitting between them. CDR3 DNA sequence: TGTGCCAGCAGCTTTTTCGGGGGGCTGGGATACGAGCAGTACTTC. Translating gives CASSFFGGLGYEQYF.

This clone came up a few times. The genes are TRBV5-4 and TRBJ2-7; 8 positions match TRBD2. With V trimmed by 4 bases and J by 5 bases, 14 bases remained unmatched. Germline values: CDR1 SGHNT, CDR2 YYREEE (reference sequence). This CDR3 has 16 amino acids. The CDR3 DNA is TGTGCCAGCAGCCACGAAAGCGGGAGAGGGGGTGACGAGCAGTACTTC. Translating it yields CASSHESGRGGDEQYF. Looking up the rest from reference TRBV5-4 and TRBJ2-7 gives the full variable domain: ETGVTQSPTHLIKTRGQQVTLRCSSQSGHNTVSWYQQALGQGPQFIFQYYREEENGRGNFPPRFSGLQFPNYSSELNVNALELDDSALYLCASSHESGRGGDEQYFGPGTRLTVT.

The chain combines TRBV28 with TRBJ2-1, with 13 positions matching TRBD2. CDR1 is MDHEN, CDR2 SYDVKM, per germline. CDR3 size: 19 residues. Germline trimming cut 2 bases from V and 4 bases from J; bases unmatched to any gene: 11. CDR3 bases: TGTGCCAGCAGTTTAACGGGACTAGCGGGAATACGTCCTTACAATGAGCAGTTCTTC. This encodes CASSLTGLAGIRPYNEQFF.

This clone was seen a few times. Other nucleotide sequences in the sample specify the same CDR3. This chain joins TRBV9 and TRBJ1-4; D ambiguous. Germline CDR1 reads SGDLS; CDR2 reads YYNGEE. The V end lost 0 bases, the J end lost 2 bases, and 5 bases lay between the germline ends. The CDR3 consists of 14 residues. CDR3 amino acids: CASSVGGTNEKLFF. The CDR3 nucleotides read TGTGCCAGCAGCGTAGGCGGGACTAATGAAAAACTGTTTTTT.

J is TRBJ2-2 and V is TRBV10-2, with D maybe TRBD1 (7 bases). The CDR3 runs to 13 residues. Trimming left V 10 bases short and J 1 base short, with 10 bases between. CDR1 is WSHSY, CDR2 SAAADI, per germline. The CDR3 protein is CATQGGNTGELFF. Here the CDR3 DNA reads TGCGCCACCCAGGGGGGGAACACCGGGGAGCTGTTTTTT.

The V and J genes are TRBV9 and TRBJ2-5, with D unresolved. V was shortened by 2 bases and J by 5 bases, with 4 bases between the two germline ends. CDR3 length: 11 residues. Per the germline V gene, CDR1 is SGDLS and CDR2 is YYNGEE. CDR3 sequence (DNA): TGTGCCAGCAGCGTGCCCGAGACCCAGTACTTC. It is translated as CASSVPETQYF.

V usage is TRBV10-2 and J usage is TRBJ2-3, with 7 bases matching TRBD1. Per germline, CDR1 WSHSY and CDR2 SAAADI. The V segment lost 8 bases and the J segment 2 bases; nucleotides outside the gene matches: 13. The CDR3 is made up of 16 amino acids. CDR3 coding DNA: TGCGCCAGCCTTCATCTTCGACAGGGATACACAGATACGCAGTATTTT. Translation: CASLHLRQGYTDTQYF.

This clone was observed many times. The chain links TRBV29-1 to TRBJ2-2; D may be TRBD2 (6 bases). CDR3 size: 15 residues. Germline V gene data show CDR1 as SQVTM and CDR2 as ANQGSEA. V was trimmed by 7 bases and J by 3 bases, leaving 18 bases between them. The CDR3 DNA reads as TGCAGCGCTAAACTCGGTCCGGGGGACACCGGGGAGCTGTTTTTT. It yields the protein CSAKLGPGDTGELFF.

This clone is a singleton in its sample. V is TRBV6-5 and J is TRBJ2-3; D possibly matches TRBD1 or TRBD2 (6 bases each). Germline assignment: CDR1 MNHEY and CDR2 SVGAGI. This CDR3 is built from 15 residues. V gave up 6 bases and J gave up 6 bases, with 19 bases separating them. CDR3 in DNA: TGTGCCAGCAGCTTCTACGGGGGCGGCCTCGATACGCAGTATTTT. It specifies CASSFYGGGLDTQYF.

The sample holds many counts of this clone. The V and J genes are TRBV15 and TRBJ2-1, with TRBD1 identical over 7 bases. The junction had 1 base not matched to a gene; V was cut back by 5 bases and J by 0 bases. CDR1 is LNHNV, CDR2 YYDKDF, per germline (reference sequence). This CDR3 is 14 amino acids long. In DNA form, the CDR3 reads TGTGCCACCAGCCGGACAGGCTCCTACAATGAGCAGTTCTTC. It is translated as CATSRTGSYNEQFF.

This clone was detected only once. The V and J genes are TRBV28 and TRBJ2-1; no definite D call. V lost 7 bases and J 0 bases, leaving 13 bases between the germline ends. Germline V gene lookup returns CDR1 MDHEN and CDR2 SYDVKM. The CDR3 has 15 amino acids. In DNA form, the CDR3 reads TGTGCCAGCACTCCTCGTGGACGCTCCTACAATGAGCAGTTCTTC. Translation: CASTPRGRSYNEQFF.

V and J are TRBV7-8 and TRBJ2-3; TRBD2 matches at 15 bases. Per the germline V gene, CDR1 is SGHVS and CDR2 is FQNEAQ. V shed 5 bases, J shed 2 bases, and the junction held 8 bases outside the gene matches. This CDR3 is built from 18 residues. This CDR3 reads CASSQRWTSGRDTDTQYF. CDR3 nucleotides: TGTGCCAGCAGCCAAAGATGGACTAGCGGGAGGGACACAGATACGCAGTATTTT. Drawing the rest from reference TRBV7-8 and TRBJ2-3, the complete variable domain is GAGVSQSPRYKVAKRGQDVALRCDPISGHVSLFWYQQALGQGPEFLTYFQNEAQLDKSGLPSDRFFAERPEGSVSTLKIQRTQQEDSAVYLCASSQRWTSGRDTDTQYFGPGTRLTVL.

In DNA form, the CDR3 reads TGTGCCAGCAGCGGGCCACGACAGGGCTACGAGCAGTACTTC. Residues: CASSGPRQGYEQYF. The chain carries TRBV7-8 and TRBJ2-7, with 7 bases that match TRBD1. Germline-derived CDR1 and CDR2 are SGHVS and FQNEAQ. V shed 5 bases, J shed 3 bases, and the junction held 7 bases outside the gene matches. This CDR3 is 14 amino acids long.

The V gene is TRBV25-1, the J gene TRBJ2-5; TRBD1 matches 9 bases. Germline CDR1 reads MGHDK; CDR2 reads SYGVNS. The CDR3 runs 16 residues. After removal of 1 base from V and 7 bases from J, the junction contained 10 bases not matched to a gene. The CDR3 reads CASSELSGTGNGTQYF. CDR3 nucleotide sequence: TGTGCCAGCAGTGAATTGTCCGGGACAGGGAACGGGACCCAGTACTTC.

This rearrangement joins TRBV28 to TRBJ2-7, with a possible D match to TRBD1 (6 bases). Germline V gives CDR1 MDHEN, CDR2 SYDVKM. This CDR3 is built from 14 residues. The V and J ends lost 5 bases and 4 bases respectively, with 15 bases between them. As DNA, the CDR3 is TGTGCCAGCAGTCCGGTCAGGGGCGGGTACGAGCAGTACTTC. Protein: CASSPVRGGYEQYF.

Of note for this clone: The sample carries other DNA sequences with the same CDR3. CDR3 residues: CASSAGGDTGELFF. The CDR3 nucleotides read TGTGCCAGCAGTGCCGGAGGGGACACCGGGGAGCTGTTTTTT. This sequence joins TRBV6-4 and TRBJ2-2, with TRBD2 as a possible D gene (6 bases). With 4 bases removed from V and 3 bases from J, the gap between germline ends came to 9 bases. The germline V gene encodes CDR1 MRHNA and CDR2 SNTAGT. This CDR3 has 14 residues.

V is TRBV25-1 and J is TRBJ2-5; tentatively, D is TRBD1 or TRBD2 (6 bases each). This CDR3 has 17 amino acids. The V gene's germline CDR1 is MGHDK and CDR2 SYGVNS. Between the trimmed V and J ends, which lost 8 bases and 1 base, there was a span of 23 bases. DNA of the CDR3: TGTGCCAGCTCCGAAGAGGGGGGCCATAAAGGCCAAGAGACCCAGTACTTC. Amino acid sequence: CASSEEGGHKGQETQYF. Looking up the rest from reference TRBV25-1 and TRBJ2-5 gives the full variable domain: EADIYQTPRYLVIGTGKKITLECSQTMGHDKMYWYQQDPGMELHLIHYSYGVNSTEKGDLSSESTVSRIRTEHFPLTLESARPSHTSQYLCASSEEGGHKGQETQYFGPGTRLLVL.